This T cell receptor beta chain was identified in a study of CD8+CD57+ T cells in acquired aplastic anemia. The overall study: Sorted CD4+ and CD8+ cells yielded DNA averaging around 3.2 ug.

V lost 3 bases to trimming and J lost 4 bases; unmatched junction nucleotides: 9. CDR3 length equals 17 residues. Germline V gene sequence: CDR1 SGDLS, CDR2 YYNGEE. Patients chosen for sequencing had CD8+CD57+ cells that had expanded, as shown by flow cytometry. Each patient carried a diagnosis of severe acquired aplastic anemia. According to the study, genomic DNA was the template for TCR beta VDJ and CDR3 profiling. MiXCR, applied by TCRdb to the reads, yields one record per CDR3 protein. The sample holds more than 150,000 distinct CDR3 sequences, around half seen once. This clonotype has ten or more counts. Its specificity is unknown. Points from the study as a whole: Comparison of patients with controls identified approximately 28 shared CD8+ CDR3 sequences. Levels of CD8+ Simpson's diversity were not significantly distinct in patients versus controls.

The receptor was isolated from a human donor with aplastic anemia. The chain recombines TRBV9 with TRBJ2-5; TRBD2 matches at 13 bases. The sequenced sample was sorted CD4+, CD8+, or CD8+CD57+ T cells (not recorded which) from PBMCs. CDR3 protein: CASSAGVLAGGPETQYF. The CDR3 DNA reads TGTGCCAGCAGCGCTGGGGTACTAGCGGGGGGGCCAGAGACCCAGTACTTC.